The present entry profiles one TCR beta chain with its context. Its specificity is unknown. Primers: 60 Vbeta forward and 13 Jbeta reverse. Sequencing used immunoSEQ multiplex PCR; TCRdb keeps in-frame clones, though not all of them. The repertoire has about 130,000 clones, 77% of them found once; the top ten carry under 5%. This sample was taken from a study of cytomegalovirus exposure and HLA in healthy donors. Overall study results and limits: A later analysis linked a missense variant in DCLRE1C to the trimming of TCR beta V and J genes. Associated with HLA alleles at 0.05 false discovery rate in a later analysis were 16,951 TCR beta sequences. Analyses of presence/absence relied on an assumption of roughly uniform sequencing depth across donors.

The CDR3 totals 13 residues. Germline CDR1 SGHAT, CDR2 FQNNGV. Trimming cost V 5 bases and J 5 bases; bases outside gene matches: 3. This chain connects TRBV11-2 to TRBJ2-1; 7 bases are shared with TRBD2. The specimen was PBMCs. This clonotype was obtained from a male donor in good health and CMV-seropositive. This chain's CDR3 is CASSRLAHNEQFF. CDR3 DNA sequence: TGTGCCAGCAGCCGACTAGCCCACAATGAGCAGTTCTTC.